The 30 T cell receptor beta chains below come from one sample, sequenced in a study of Ad26.COV2.S vaccination and SARS-CoV-2 variants. Treatment of the sample: roughly 18 received Ad26.COV2.S at low or high dose, single or two shots; about 5 received placebo; per-sample allocation not given. Collection of samples fell on day 63 after the first vaccine or placebo injection. This table comes from immunoSEQ multiplex PCR, and its TCRdb copy is limited to in-frame clones, with some not included. The sample carries around 400,000 clones, 80% to 95% recorded once. The material sequenced was peripheral blood, taken in a trial of Ad26.COV2.S vaccine versus placebo. Receptors originate from a person aged 18-60 years who received the Ad26.COV2.S COVID-19 vaccine or a placebo.

This chain links TRBV4-3 with TRBJ2-3, with D possibly called TRBD1 or TRBD2 (6 bases each). The CDR3 consists of 16 residues. V lost 0 bases, J lost 1 base, and 11 bases lay in between. Germline lookup yields CDR1 LGHNA and CDR2 YSLEER. The CDR3 loop reads CASSQEGGWGTDTQYF. The DNA for the CDR3 is TGCGCCAGCAGCCAAGAAGGGGGGTGGGGCACAGATACGCAGTATTTT.

This clone was detected a few times. V and J are TRBV15 and TRBJ2-7, with TRBD2 matching over 8 bases. The length of the CDR3 is 16 residues. CDR1 and CDR2 (germline): LNHNV, YYDKDF (reference sequence). With 3 bases clipped from V and 3 bases from J, the junction kept 10 bases outside the gene matches. CDR3 bases: TGTGCCACCAGCAGCGCCCCAGCGGGAGCGATCTACGAGCAGTACTTC. This sequence encodes CATSSAPAGAIYEQYF.

This chain joins TRBV5-1 and TRBJ2-2; D may be TRBD1 or TRBD2 (5 bases each). The CDR3 has 15 amino acids. Germline V gene sequence: CDR1 SGHRS, CDR2 YFSETQ. V was trimmed by 4 bases and J by 0 bases, leaving 10 bases between them. The CDR3, as DNA: TGCGCCAGCAGCCCAGGGACCACGAACACCGGGGAGCTGTTTTTT. Translated, it gives CASSPGTTNTGELFF. Combining the CDR3 with reference TRBV5-1 and TRBJ2-2 gives the whole variable domain KAGVTQTPRYLIKTRGQQVTLSCSPISGHRSVSWYQQTPGQGLQFLFEYFSETQRNKGNFPGRFSGRQFSNSRSEMNVSTLELGDSALYLCASSPGTTNTGELFFGEGSRLTVL.

V is TRBV5-1 and J is TRBJ2-3, with 16 nucleotides matching TRBD2. The CDR3 has 16 amino acids. Germline CDR1 SGHRS, CDR2 YFSETQ. With V trimmed by 4 bases and J by 4 bases, 3 bases remained unmatched. CDR3: CASSLGTSGRADTQYF. Written as DNA, the CDR3 is TGCGCCAGCAGCCTCGGGACTAGCGGGAGGGCAGATACGCAGTATTTT.

V gene TRBV3-1 (or the pseudogene TRBV3-2) combines with J gene TRBJ2-1; D unresolved. CDR3 size: 16 residues. The germline CDR1 and CDR2 sequences are LGHDT and YNNKEL (reference sequence). The V end lost 7 bases, the J end lost 4 bases, and 20 bases lay between the germline ends. The CDR3 sequence is CASTLCRTPRYNEQFF. CDR3 DNA: TGTGCCAGCACCCTTTGTCGGACCCCGCGTTACAATGAGCAGTTCTTC.

The V gene is TRBV7-8, the J gene TRBJ1-2; D gene ambiguous. Germline loops: CDR1 SGHVS, CDR2 FQNEAQ. The CDR3 is 15 residues long. V was pared by 4 bases and J by 7 bases, with 19 bases between. CDR3 protein: CASSSANGIPGGYTF. The CDR3 DNA reads TGTGCCAGCAGCTCCGCAAACGGTATACCGGGTGGCTACACCTTC.

This clone appeared a single time. The gene calls are TRBV1 and TRBJ2-3; the table names TRBD2, a call not compared with the DNA. TRBV1 is labeled a pseudogene. The CDR3 runs 14 residues. CDR3 bases: TGCACCAGCACCTTTACTAGCGACACAGATACGCAGTATTTT. It yields the protein CTSTFTSDTDTQYF.

The chain is built from TRBV5-1 and TRBJ2-5; possibly TRBD1 for D (5 bases). Germline-derived CDR1 and CDR2 are SGHRS and YFSETQ. The V end lost 4 bases, the J end lost 1 base, and 8 bases lay between the germline ends. CDR3 length equals 13 residues. CDR3 DNA: TGCGCCAGCAGCCCAAGGGGCCAAGAGACCCAGTACTTC. As protein: CASSPRGQETQYF.

The V gene is TRBV5-4, the J gene TRBJ2-3; D not certain. V was shortened by 2 bases and J by 5 bases, with 3 bases between the two germline ends. The germline V gene has CDR1 SGHNT and CDR2 YYREEE (reference sequence). The length of the CDR3 is 11 residues. Here the CDR3 reads CASSFGDTQYF. DNA for the CDR3: TGTGCCAGCAGCTTTGGAGATACGCAGTATTTT.

For this clone: Other nucleotide sequences from this sample produce the same CDR3. The chain employs TRBV19 and TRBJ1-5; a weak D match, TRBD1 (5 bases). The germline gives CDR1 LNHDA, CDR2 SQIVND (reference sequence). The CDR3 length is 15 residues. The V end lost 2 bases, the J end lost 2 bases, and 10 bases lay between the germline ends. CDR3 bases: TGTGCCAGTAGTATACTCCGGGGGGGCAATCAGCCCCAGCATTTT. Protein sequence: CASSILRGGNQPQHF.

This chain connects TRBV30 to TRBJ2-4, with 9 bases that match TRBD2. Trimming removed 4 bases from V and 8 bases from J; junction bases left unmatched: 9. The CDR3 spans 14 residues. Germline CDR1 is GTSNPN and CDR2 is SVGIG (reference sequence). The CDR3 is CAWTLAGRRDIQYF. The CDR3 nucleotides are TGTGCCTGGACCCTAGCGGGAAGGAGAGACATTCAGTACTTC.

This chain links TRBV7-9 with TRBJ1-1, with D possibly matching TRBD1 (6 bases). Germline CDR1 SEHNR, CDR2 FQNEAQ (reference sequence). The ends were cut back, 5 bases at V and 11 bases at J, with 24 bases in the middle. There are 15 residues in the CDR3. CDR3 sequence (DNA): TGTGCCAGCAGCCCCTTAGTAGGGGGGCGCATTTCCGCTTTCTTT. Protein: CASSPLVGGRISAFF.

The V call is TRBV7-9, the J call TRBJ1-5, with D perhaps TRBD1 (6 bases). V lost 5 bases, J lost 5 bases, and 19 bases lay in between. Germline values: CDR1 SEHNR, CDR2 FQNEAQ (reference sequence). The CDR3 spans 16 residues. DNA for the CDR3: TGTGCCAGCAGCCCCCTAGGGGGAATCGGGGATCAGCCCCAGCATTTT. It specifies CASSPLGGIGDQPQHF.

The rearrangement joins TRBV11-2 to TRBJ2-1; 7 bases match TRBD2. The germline V gene has CDR1 SGHAT and CDR2 FQNNGV. The V and J ends lost 2 bases and 7 bases, in that order; junction bases with no gene match: 11. CDR3 size: 16 residues. CDR3 DNA: TGTGCCAGCAGCTTATCCAATTTGCGGGAGAGGAATGAGCAGTTCTTC. Translation: CASSLSNLRERNEQFF.

The V gene is TRBV10-3, the J gene TRBJ1-1, with D unclear. Trimming left V 6 bases short and J 0 bases short, with 11 bases between. Germline V gives CDR1 ENHRY, CDR2 SYGVKD. The CDR3 is 14 amino acids. CDR3 nucleotides: TGTGCCATCAGGGTAGGACTCATGAACACTGAAGCTTTCTTT. It encodes CAIRVGLMNTEAFF.

Here the CDR3 reads CASIRDSSYNEQFF. The CDR3 nucleotides read TGCGCCAGCATCAGGGACAGCTCCTACAATGAGCAGTTCTTC. The rearrangement links TRBV5-1 to TRBJ2-1; TRBD1 matches at 7 bases. The length of the CDR3 is 14 residues. Germline assignment: CDR1 SGHRS and CDR2 YFSETQ. V lost 6 bases to trimming and J lost 0 bases; unmatched junction nucleotides: 3.

The chain recombines TRBV7-3 with TRBJ2-1; no definite D call. V was trimmed by 2 bases and J by 7 bases, leaving 9 bases between them. Germline loops: CDR1 SGHTA, CDR2 FQGTGA. The CDR3 has 13 amino acids. The CDR3 bases are TGTGCCAGCAGCTTATACTTCGGGAATGAGCAGTTCTTC. This translates into CASSLYFGNEQFF.

V is TRBV19 and J is TRBJ1-1; TRBD1 might be the D (6 bases). Germline CDR1 is LNHDA and CDR2 is SQIVND (reference sequence). The V gene lost 1 base and the J gene lost 2 bases, with 11 bases spanning the gap. The CDR3 runs to 15 residues. CDR3 sequence (DNA): TGTGCCAGTAGTATAGTGGGGGGCTTCAACACTGAAGCTTTCTTT. This encodes CASSIVGGFNTEAFF.

The chain combines TRBV19 with TRBJ2-5; D is unresolved. CDR1 and CDR2 from the germline V gene are LNHDA and SQIVND (reference sequence). The CDR3 has 12 amino acids. Deletions cut 10 bases from V and 7 bases from J, with 16 bases between. As DNA, the CDR3 is TGTGCCACCGCAGACGAACTCGTGACCCAGTACTTC. It specifies CATADELVTQYF.

The chain is built from TRBV4-2 and TRBJ1-4; unclear D gene. From germline, CDR1 is LGHNA and CDR2 YNFKEQ. This CDR3 has 16 residues. V gave up 0 bases and J gave up 0 bases, with 8 bases separating them. The CDR3, as DNA: TGTGCCAGCAGCCAAGACAGACCTGCAACTAATGAAAAACTGTTTTTT. It specifies CASSQDRPATNEKLFF.

In nucleotides, the CDR3 is TGTGCCAGCAGCTTAGGTAATTCCTACGAGCAGTACTTC. Translating gives CASSLGNSYEQYF. This sequence joins TRBV7-2 and TRBJ2-7; D is ambiguous. Germline loops: CDR1 SGHTA, CDR2 FQGNSA. V was trimmed by 1 base and J by 1 base, leaving 5 bases between them. CDR3 length equals 13 residues.

CDR3 amino acids: CASSQAGFSQPQHF. The CDR3 DNA reads TGTGCCAGCAGCCAAGCAGGGTTTAGTCAGCCCCAGCATTTT. The rearrangement joins TRBV3-1 (or the pseudogene TRBV3-2) to TRBJ1-5; D is perhaps TRBD1 (5 bases). Germline values: CDR1 LGHDT, CDR2 YNNKEL (reference sequence). The CDR3 totals 14 residues. Trimming removed 1 base at V and 6 bases at J, with 10 bases between.

The chain has TRBV5-1 and TRBJ1-1; the D gene is possibly TRBD1 (5 bases). V lost 4 bases and J lost 0, with 13 bases in between. CDR1 SGHRS and CDR2 YFSETQ come from the germline V gene. The CDR3 covers 15 residues. This CDR3 is CASSLGLTVNTEAFF. CDR3 in DNA: TGCGCCAGCAGCCTGGGACTGACTGTGAACACTGAAGCTTTCTTT.

The V and J genes are TRBV4-3 and TRBJ2-7, with D maybe TRBD1 (6 bases). The CDR3 has 18 residues. V lost 0 bases to trimming and J lost 1 base, with 19 bases between them. Looked up from germline, CDR1 is LGHNA and CDR2 is YSLEER. CDR3 in DNA: TGCGCCAGCAGCCAAGATGAAGCCTTAGGGGGTCGGTCCTACGAGCAGTACTTC. Its protein is CASSQDEALGGRSYEQYF.

V gene TRBV18 combines with J gene TRBJ1-5; 11 positions match TRBD1. After removal of 5 bases from V and 9 bases from J, the junction contained 9 bases not matched to a gene. Germline loops: CDR1 KGHSH, CDR2 LQKENI. The CDR3 is 15 amino acids. The CDR3 DNA is TGTGCCAGCTCAATCGGACAGGGGGCCCTAGGGCCCCAGCATTTT. The encoded protein is CASSIGQGALGPQHF.

The genes are TRBV3-1 (or the pseudogene TRBV3-2) and TRBJ1-3, with D unresolved. Trimming stripped 0 bases from V and 0 bases from J, with 6 bases between. Germline V gene sequence: CDR1 LGHDT, CDR2 YNNKEL (reference sequence). The CDR3 extends over 15 amino acids. In nucleotides, the CDR3 is TGTGCCAGCAGCCAAGACAGCTACTCTGGAAACACCATATATTTT. This codes for CASSQDSYSGNTIYF.

The V call is TRBV6-2 or TRBV6-3, the J call TRBJ1-5; D remains unclear. This CDR3 spans 14 amino acids. The ends were cut back, 2 bases at V and 0 bases at J, with 5 bases in the middle. Germline loops: CDR1 MNHEY, CDR2 SVGEGT. The CDR3 sequence: CASSYRNSNQPQHF. The CDR3 bases are TGTGCCAGCAGTTACAGGAATAGCAATCAGCCCCAGCATTTT.

This chain connects TRBV4-3 to TRBJ1-4; TRBD1 might be the D (5 bases). This CDR3 has 15 amino acids. Germline CDR1 reads LGHNA; CDR2 reads YSLEER. Between the trimmed V and J ends, which lost 2 bases and 4 bases, there was a span of 11 bases. CDR3 DNA: TGCGCCAGCAGCCAACGTCGGGGGTTTAATGAAAAACTGTTTTTT. Translated: CASSQRRGFNEKLFF.

The V call is TRBV5-1, the J call TRBJ1-3; D is uncertain. Trimming removed 0 bases at V and 4 bases at J, with 14 bases between. The CDR3 consists of 16 residues. Germline V gives CDR1 SGHRS, CDR2 YFSETQ. The CDR3 nucleotides are TGCGCCAGCAGCTTGGTGGAGGGTTTTAGCGGAAACACCATATATTTT. As protein: CASSLVEGFSGNTIYF. The full variable domain, with the rest looked up from reference TRBV5-1 and TRBJ1-3, is KAGVTQTPRYLIKTRGQQVTLSCSPISGHRSVSWYQQTPGQGLQFLFEYFSETQRNKGNFPGRFSGRQFSNSRSEMNVSTLELGDSALYLCASSLVEGFSGNTIYFGEGSWLTVV.

The chain recombines TRBV7-2 with TRBJ2-3, with 9 bases identical to TRBD1. The J segment lost 3 bases and the V segment lost 7 bases, leaving 2 bases of the junction unmatched. The CDR3 extends over 13 amino acids. Germline assignment: CDR1 SGHTA and CDR2 FQGNSA. This CDR3 reads CASIGQGTDTQYF. CDR3 bases: TGTGCCAGCATCGGACAGGGGACAGATACGCAGTATTTT.